This T cell receptor (beta chain) was identified during a study of T cell responses to AZD1222 COVID-19 vaccine. This clone was counted once. Its antigen remains unidentified. Findings and limits, study-wide: Close to half of spike-specific TCRs reportedly recognize unmutated variant regions. Clonal diversity was possibly underestimated; the donors were predominantly white British and more often female. CD4 TCRs associated with vaccination spanned spike, dominating at 160-218 and 743-854.

The CDR3 runs to 17 residues. The V end was cut by 0 bases, the J end by 0 bases, with 12 bases between. Germline V gene lookup returns CDR1 LGHNA and CDR2 YNFKEQ. TCRdb's copy holds only in-frame clones and misses some; the assay was immunoSEQ multiplex PCR. The profile shows about 94,000 clones, approximately 90% of them singletons. The chain joins TRBV4-2 to TRBJ1-3; D gene unclear. The specimen comprised peripheral blood, sampled on day 0 of AZD1222 vaccination. This TCR derives from an adult in good health. This CDR3 is CASSQDLASTSGNTIYF. CDR3 nucleotides: TGTGCCAGCAGCCAAGATCTAGCATCAACCTCTGGAAACACCATATATTTT.